The clone carrying this T cell receptor beta chain was seen ten or more times. These data come from a study of T cell repertoires in cytomegalovirus infection. The junction had 4 bases not matched to a gene; V was cut back by 1 base and J by 0 bases. Germline loops: CDR1 SGHTA, CDR2 FQGNSA. The CDR3 totals 17 residues. TCRdb used MiXCR to reprocess the reads, holding one entry per CDR3 protein. The sample yields about 140,000 distinct CDR3 sequences, under 8% seen once. This TCR derives from a human donor in good health (CMV status not recorded). Some clones in this sample may be carry-over from other donors' samples. This chain connects TRBV7-2 to TRBJ2-1; TRBD2 matches at 9 bases. Sample: PBMCs. CDR3 DNA: TGTGCCAGCAGCTTAGAAGGCGGGGGGGCCTCCTACAATGAGCAGTTCTTC. Protein sequence: CASSLEGGGASYNEQFF.